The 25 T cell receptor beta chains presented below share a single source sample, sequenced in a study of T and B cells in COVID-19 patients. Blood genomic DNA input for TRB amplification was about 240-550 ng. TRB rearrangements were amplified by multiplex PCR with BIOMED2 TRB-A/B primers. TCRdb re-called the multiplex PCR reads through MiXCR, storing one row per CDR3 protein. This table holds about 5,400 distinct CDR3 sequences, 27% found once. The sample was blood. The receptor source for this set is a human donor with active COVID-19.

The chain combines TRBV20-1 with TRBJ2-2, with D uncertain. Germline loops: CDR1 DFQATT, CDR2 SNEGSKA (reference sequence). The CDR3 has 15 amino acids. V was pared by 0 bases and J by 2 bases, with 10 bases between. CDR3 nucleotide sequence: TGCAGTGCTAGAGAGGGCTACCGAAACACCGGGGAGCTGTTTTTT. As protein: CSAREGYRNTGELFF.

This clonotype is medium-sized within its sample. For the CDR3, the DNA is TGTGCCAGTAGTAAGAAACGGGAGGGCGTATCCTACGAGCAGTACTTC. Its translation: CASSKKREGVSYEQYF. The chain is built from TRBV19 and TRBJ2-7; TRBD2 matches at 8 bases. Germline V gives CDR1 LNHDA, CDR2 SQIVND (reference sequence). V lost 4 bases to trimming and J lost 1 base; unmatched junction nucleotides: 9. The CDR3 loop spans 16 amino acids.

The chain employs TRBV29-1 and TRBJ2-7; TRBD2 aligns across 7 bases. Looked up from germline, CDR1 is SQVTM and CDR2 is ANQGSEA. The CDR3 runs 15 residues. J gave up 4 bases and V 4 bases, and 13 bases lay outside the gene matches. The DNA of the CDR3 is TGCAGCGTTGTAGGGCTAGCGGCAAACAGATACGAGCAGTACTTC. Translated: CSVVGLAANRYEQYF.

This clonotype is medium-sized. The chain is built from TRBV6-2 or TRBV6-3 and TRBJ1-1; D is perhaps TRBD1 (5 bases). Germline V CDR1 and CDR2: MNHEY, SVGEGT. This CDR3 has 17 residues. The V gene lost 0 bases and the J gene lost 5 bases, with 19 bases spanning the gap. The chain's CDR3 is CASSYSTLDSFGTEAFF. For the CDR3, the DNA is TGTGCCAGCAGTTACTCGACCCTCGACAGCTTTGGGACTGAAGCTTTCTTT.

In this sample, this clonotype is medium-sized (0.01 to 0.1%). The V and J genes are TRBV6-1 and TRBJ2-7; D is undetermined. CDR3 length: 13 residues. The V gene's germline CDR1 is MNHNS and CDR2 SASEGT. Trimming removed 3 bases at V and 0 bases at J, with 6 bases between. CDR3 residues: CASSESNSYEQYF. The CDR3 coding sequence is TGTGCCAGCAGTGAGTCTAACTCCTACGAGCAGTACTTC.

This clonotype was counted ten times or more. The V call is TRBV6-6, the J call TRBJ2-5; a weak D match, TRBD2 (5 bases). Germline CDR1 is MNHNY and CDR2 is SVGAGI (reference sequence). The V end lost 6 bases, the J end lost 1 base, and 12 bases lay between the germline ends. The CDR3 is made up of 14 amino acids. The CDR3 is CASSPTNIQETQYF. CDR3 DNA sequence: TGTGCCAGCAGCCCGACTAATATCCAAGAGACCCAGTACTTC.

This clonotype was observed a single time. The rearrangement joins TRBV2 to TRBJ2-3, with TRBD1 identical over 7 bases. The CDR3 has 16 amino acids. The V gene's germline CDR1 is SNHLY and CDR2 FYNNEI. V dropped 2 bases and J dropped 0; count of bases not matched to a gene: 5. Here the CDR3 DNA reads TGTGCCAGCAGTGAACAGGGGGTATCTAGCACAGATACGCAGTATTTT. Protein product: CASSEQGVSSTDTQYF.

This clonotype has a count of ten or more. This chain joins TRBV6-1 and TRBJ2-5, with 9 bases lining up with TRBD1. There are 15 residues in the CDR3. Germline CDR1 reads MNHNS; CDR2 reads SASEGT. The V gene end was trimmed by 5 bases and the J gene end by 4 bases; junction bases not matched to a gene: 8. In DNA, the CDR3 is TGTGCCAGCAGTTTTAACAGGGGGCCGGGAGAGACCCAGTACTTC. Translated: CASSFNRGPGETQYF.

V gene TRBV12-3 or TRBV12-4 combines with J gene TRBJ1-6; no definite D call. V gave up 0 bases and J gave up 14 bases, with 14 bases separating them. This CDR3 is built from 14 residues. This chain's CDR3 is CASSLAHLGGSLHF. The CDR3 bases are TGTGCCAGCAGTTTAGCCCATCTGGGAGGTTCCCTCCACTTT.

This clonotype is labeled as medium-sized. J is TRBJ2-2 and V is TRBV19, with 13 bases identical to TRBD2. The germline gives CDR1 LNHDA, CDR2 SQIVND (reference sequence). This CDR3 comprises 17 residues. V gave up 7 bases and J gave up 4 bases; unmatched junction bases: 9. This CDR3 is CASTMTGTSGITGELFF. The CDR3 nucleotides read TGTGCCAGTACTATGACCGGGACTAGCGGGATCACCGGGGAGCTGTTTTTT.

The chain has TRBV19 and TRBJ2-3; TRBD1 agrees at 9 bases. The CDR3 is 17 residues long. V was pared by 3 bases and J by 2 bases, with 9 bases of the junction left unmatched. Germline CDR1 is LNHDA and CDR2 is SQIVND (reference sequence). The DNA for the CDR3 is TGTGCCAGTAGTATGGACAGGGGCCTTAGATACACAGATACGCAGTATTTT. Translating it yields CASSMDRGLRYTDTQYF.

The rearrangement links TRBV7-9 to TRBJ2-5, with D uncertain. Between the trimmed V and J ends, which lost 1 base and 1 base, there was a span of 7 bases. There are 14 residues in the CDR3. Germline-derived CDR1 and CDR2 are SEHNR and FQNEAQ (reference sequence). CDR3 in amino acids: CASSLEAAQETQYF. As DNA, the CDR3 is TGTGCCAGCAGCTTAGAGGCAGCCCAAGAGACCCAGTACTTC.

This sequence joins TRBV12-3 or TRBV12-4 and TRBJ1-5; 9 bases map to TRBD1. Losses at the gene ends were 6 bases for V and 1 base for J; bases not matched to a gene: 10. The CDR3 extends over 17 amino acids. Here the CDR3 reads CASRKKTGGRSNQPQHF. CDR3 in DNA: TGTGCCAGCAGAAAAAAGACAGGGGGTAGGAGCAATCAGCCCCAGCATTTT.

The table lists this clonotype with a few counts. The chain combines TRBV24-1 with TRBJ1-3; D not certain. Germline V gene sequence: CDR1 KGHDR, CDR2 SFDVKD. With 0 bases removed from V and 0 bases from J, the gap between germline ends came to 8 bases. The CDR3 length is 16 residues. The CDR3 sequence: CATSDLKGNSGNTIYF. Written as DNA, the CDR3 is TGTGCCACCAGTGATTTGAAAGGAAACTCTGGAAACACCATATATTTT.

The CDR3 region is CASSPLAGGSYNEQFF. The DNA for the CDR3 is TGTGCCAGCAGCCCACTAGCGGGAGGGTCCTACAATGAGCAGTTCTTC. This chain joins TRBV11-3 and TRBJ2-1; 13 bases align to TRBD2. Germline CDR1 reads SGHNT; CDR2 reads YENEEA. Trimming removed 5 bases from V and 1 base from J; junction bases left unmatched: 2. The CDR3 has 16 amino acids. Drawing the rest from reference TRBV11-3 and TRBJ2-1, the complete variable domain is EAGVVQSPRYKIIEKKQPVAFWCNPISGHNTLYWYLQNLGQGPELLIRYENEEAVDDSQLPKDRFSAERLKGVDSTLKIQPAELGDSAVYLCASSPLAGGSYNEQFFGPGTRLTVL.

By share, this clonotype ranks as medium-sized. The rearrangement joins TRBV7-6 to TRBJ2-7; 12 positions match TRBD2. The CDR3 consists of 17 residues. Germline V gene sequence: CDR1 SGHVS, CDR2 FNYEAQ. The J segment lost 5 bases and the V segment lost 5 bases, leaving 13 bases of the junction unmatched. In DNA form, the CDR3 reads TGTGCCAGCAGCCCCCTCCTAGCGGGAGGGCCCGTCGACGAGCAGTACTTC. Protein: CASSPLLAGGPVDEQYF.

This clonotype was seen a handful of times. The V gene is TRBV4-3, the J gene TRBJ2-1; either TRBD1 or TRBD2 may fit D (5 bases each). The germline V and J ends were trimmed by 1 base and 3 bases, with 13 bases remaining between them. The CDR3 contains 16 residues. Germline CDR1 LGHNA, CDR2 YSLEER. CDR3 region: CASSQGGNSLYNEQFF. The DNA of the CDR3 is TGCGCCAGCAGCCAAGGGGGGAACTCCCTCTACAATGAGCAGTTCTTC.

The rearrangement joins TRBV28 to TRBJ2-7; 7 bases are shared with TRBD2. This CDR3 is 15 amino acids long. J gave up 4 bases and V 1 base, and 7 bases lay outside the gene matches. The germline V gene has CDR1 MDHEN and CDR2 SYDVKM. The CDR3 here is CASSLLTRRGYEQYF. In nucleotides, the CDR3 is TGTGCCAGCAGTTTATTAACCCGGCGGGGGTACGAGCAGTACTTC.

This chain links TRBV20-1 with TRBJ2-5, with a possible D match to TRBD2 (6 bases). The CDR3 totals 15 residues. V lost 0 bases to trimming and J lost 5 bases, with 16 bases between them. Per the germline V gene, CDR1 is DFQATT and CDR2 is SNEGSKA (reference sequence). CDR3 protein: CSARDEARGGETQYF. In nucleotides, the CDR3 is TGCAGTGCTAGAGATGAGGCTAGAGGAGGGGAGACCCAGTACTTC.

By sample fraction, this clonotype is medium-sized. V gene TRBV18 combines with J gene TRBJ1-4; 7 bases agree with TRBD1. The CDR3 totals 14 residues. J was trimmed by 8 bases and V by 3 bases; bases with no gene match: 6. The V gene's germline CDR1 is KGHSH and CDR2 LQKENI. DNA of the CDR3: TGTGCCAGCTCACCGACAGGGAAGCAGGAAAAACTGTTTTTT. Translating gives CASSPTGKQEKLFF.

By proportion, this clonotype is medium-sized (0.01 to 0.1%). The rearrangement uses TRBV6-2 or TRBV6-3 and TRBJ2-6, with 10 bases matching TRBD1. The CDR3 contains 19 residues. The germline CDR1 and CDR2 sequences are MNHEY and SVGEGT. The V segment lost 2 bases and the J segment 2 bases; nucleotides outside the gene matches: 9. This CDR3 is CASSYRPGQGITGANVLTF. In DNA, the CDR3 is TGTGCCAGCAGTTACCGACCGGGACAGGGGATCACTGGGGCCAACGTCCTGACTTTC.

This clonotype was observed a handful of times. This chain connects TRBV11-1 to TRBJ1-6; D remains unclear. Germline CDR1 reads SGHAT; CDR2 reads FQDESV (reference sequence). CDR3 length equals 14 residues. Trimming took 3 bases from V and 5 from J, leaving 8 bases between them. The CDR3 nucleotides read TGTGCCAGCAGCTTGGGCGCTGATAATTCACCCCTCCACTTT. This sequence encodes CASSLGADNSPLHF.

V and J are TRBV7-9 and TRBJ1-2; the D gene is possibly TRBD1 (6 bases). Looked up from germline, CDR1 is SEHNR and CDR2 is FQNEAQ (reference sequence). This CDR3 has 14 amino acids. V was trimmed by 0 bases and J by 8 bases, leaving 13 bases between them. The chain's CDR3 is CASSLAVLDRGYTF. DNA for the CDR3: TGTGCCAGCAGCTTAGCGGTCCTCGACAGGGGCTACACCTTC.

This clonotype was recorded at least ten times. The CDR3 reads CASSLVVRQTEAFF. The CDR3 coding sequence is TGTGCCAGCAGCTTAGTTGTAAGACAGACTGAAGCTTTCTTT. The chain uses TRBV13 and TRBJ1-1, with D perhaps matching TRBD1 (5 bases). This CDR3 region has 14 residues. Trimming left V 1 base short and J 5 bases short, with 11 bases between. Germline CDR1 PRHDT, CDR2 FYEKMQ (reference sequence). Drawing the rest from reference TRBV13 and TRBJ1-1, the complete variable domain is AAGVIQSPRHLIKEKRETATLKCYPIPRHDTVYWYQQGPGQDPQFLISFYEKMQSDKGSIPDRFSAQQFSDYHSELNMSSLELGDSALYFCASSLVVRQTEAFFGQGTRLTVV.

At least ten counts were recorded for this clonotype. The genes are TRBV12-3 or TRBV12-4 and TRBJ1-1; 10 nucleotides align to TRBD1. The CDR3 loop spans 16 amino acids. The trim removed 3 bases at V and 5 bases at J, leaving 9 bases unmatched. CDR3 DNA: TGTGCCAGCAGTTTTCAGACCGGGACAGGGGCTACTGAAGCTTTCTTT. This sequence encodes CASSFQTGTGATEAFF.